Each of the 5 T cell receptor beta chains below was sequenced from the same sample in a study of blood T cell repertoires in COVID-19. TCRdb's table, derived via immunoSEQ multiplex PCR, lists solely in-frame clones and lacks some. Of about 130,000 clones listed, roughly four fifths are singletons. The sequencing sample was made of PBMCs or T cells enriched from blood (not recorded which). The receptors stem from a man aged 45-65 years who had recovered from COVID-19.

The CDR3, as DNA: TGTGCCTGGGGGGACTCCTATGGCTACACCTTC. It specifies CAWGDSYGYTF. This sequence joins TRBV30 and TRBJ1-2; D is perhaps TRBD1 (5 bases). Germline loops: CDR1 GTSNPN, CDR2 SVGIG (reference sequence). The V end lost 5 bases, the J end lost 4 bases, and 8 bases lay between the germline ends. The CDR3 is 11 residues long.

The chain employs TRBV28 and TRBJ1-6; maybe TRBD1 (5 bases). The CDR3 is 12 residues long. Germline V gene sequence: CDR1 MDHEN, CDR2 SYDVKM. Trimming removed 2 bases from V and 16 bases from J, with 12 bases in between. Here the CDR3 reads CASSLGAGQLHF. The DNA for the CDR3 is TGTGCCAGCAGTTTAGGGGCCGGCCAACTCCACTTT.

The CDR3 is CASGGRVAYGYTF. CDR3 coding DNA: TGTGCCAGCGGGGGGAGGGTAGCGTATGGCTACACCTTC. J is TRBJ1-2 and V is TRBV9; maybe TRBD1 (5 bases). The CDR3 extends over 13 amino acids. The V gene lost 7 bases and the J gene lost 5 bases, with 15 bases spanning the gap. Germline V gene lookup returns CDR1 SGDLS and CDR2 YYNGEE.

The rearrangement uses TRBV2 and TRBJ1-2; D may be TRBD1 (5 bases). CDR1 is SNHLY, CDR2 FYNNEI, per germline. The CDR3 sequence is 15 residues long. V lost 4 bases, J lost 6 bases, and 18 bases lay in between. This CDR3 reads CASSGGRVYSDGYTF. CDR3 in DNA: TGTGCCAGCAGTGGAGGCAGGGTTTATTCAGATGGCTACACCTTC.

The chain uses TRBV21-1 and TRBJ1-3; the table's D call, TRBD1, was not checked against the DNA. TRBV21-1 is shown as a pseudogene. This CDR3 is built from 17 residues. The chain's CDR3 is CASSKGPPGTGGNTIYF. The CDR3 region has the DNA TGTGCCAGCAGCAAAGGACCCCCCGGGACAGGGGGAAACACCATATATTTT.